Presented here are 28 T cell receptor beta chains from one specimen sequenced in a study of blood T cells in healthy people across ages. Sample-barcoded 5' priming and a J-beta primer mix drove a second PCR of roughly 7 to 11 cycles. MiXCR, run by TCRdb on the 5' RACE reads, gives a single entry per CDR3 protein. The table has under 800,000 distinct CDR3 sequences, roughly 43% seen once. Sequenced material: blood. The receptors shown here come from an older woman in good health.

The chain joins TRBV20-1 to TRBJ1-6; D call uncertain. Trimming took 1 base from V and 5 from J, leaving 12 bases between them. The CDR3 totals 15 residues. The germline V gene encodes CDR1 DFQATT and CDR2 SNEGSKA (reference sequence). CDR3 nucleotides: TGCAGTGCTAGAGTGGCCGGAGAAGATAATTCACCCCTCCACTTT. This gives the protein CSARVAGEDNSPLHF.

The gene calls are TRBV11-2 and TRBJ2-7; 8 bases are a match to TRBD2. CDR1 is SGHAT and CDR2 is FQNNGV in the germline V gene. Unmatched junction bases numbered 7, after V lost 5 bases and J lost 4 bases. The CDR3 spans 14 residues. The CDR3 is CASSPAGVGYEQYF. The CDR3 nucleotides read TGTGCCAGCAGCCCAGCGGGAGTTGGTTACGAGCAGTACTTC.

The chain links TRBV5-1 to TRBJ1-4, with 12 positions matching TRBD1. With 4 bases clipped from V and 6 bases from J, the junction kept 7 bases outside the gene matches. Germline CDR1 reads SGHRS; CDR2 reads YFSETQ. CDR3 length: 16 residues. CDR3: CASSMGQGARYEKLFF. The CDR3 DNA sequence: TGCGCCAGCAGCATGGGACAGGGGGCTCGTTATGAAAAACTGTTTTTT.

The rearrangement uses TRBV28 and TRBJ1-5; perhaps TRBD1 as D (6 bases). Germline values: CDR1 MDHEN, CDR2 SYDVKM. The CDR3 runs to 16 residues. V was clipped by 2 bases and J by 2 bases, with 13 bases between them. CDR3 in DNA: TGTGCCAGCAGTTTAATGGGGGCGCAAGGCAATCAGCCCCAGCATTTT. The encoded protein is CASSLMGAQGNQPQHF. The full variable domain, completed using reference TRBV28 and TRBJ1-5, is DVKVTQSSRYLVKRTGEKVFLECVQDMDHENMFWYRQDPGLGLRLIYFSYDVKMKEKGDIPEGYSVSREKKERFSLILESASTNQTSMYLCASSLMGAQGNQPQHFGDGTRLSIL.

J is TRBJ2-1 and V is TRBV20-1; 10 nucleotides match TRBD2. The CDR3 has 14 amino acids. V was pared by 4 bases and J by 7 bases, with 7 bases of the junction left unmatched. Germline lookup yields CDR1 DFQATT and CDR2 SNEGSKA (reference sequence). The DNA for the CDR3 is TGCAGTGCTAACTCCTTACTAGCGGGAAATGAGCAGTTCTTC. Encoded protein: CSANSLLAGNEQFF.

On this clonotype itself: A much larger clone differs from this one at a single base, so this may be a read error. The V gene is TRBV3-1, the J gene TRBJ2-7; TRBD1 matches 9 bases. This CDR3 has 13 amino acids. V trimming: 5 bases; J trimming: 4 bases; junction bases outside the gene matches: 3. Germline V gives CDR1 LGHDT, CDR2 YNNKEL (reference sequence). CDR3 sequence (DNA): TGTGCCAGCAGCTGCGACAGGGGGTACGAGCAGTACTTC. This encodes CASSCDRGYEQYF.

V gene TRBV28 combines with J gene TRBJ2-3, with D possibly TRBD2 on 5 matching bases. The CDR3 has 14 amino acids. Germline V gene lookup returns CDR1 MDHEN and CDR2 SYDVKM. Trimming removed 7 bases from V and 2 bases from J, with 13 bases in between. CDR3 residues: CASIPRRFTDTQYF. The CDR3 DNA follows: TGTGCCAGCATCCCTAGGAGGTTCACAGATACGCAGTATTTT.

V gene TRBV15 combines with J gene TRBJ2-3; TRBD2 is a possible D gene (7 bases). Germline CDR1 is LNHNV and CDR2 is YYDKDF (reference sequence). Trimming took off 1 base at V and 4 bases at J, with 15 bases between the two ends. CDR3 size: 16 residues. The CDR3 DNA reads TGTGCCACCAGCAGAGTTGGGGGGGGGCCGCCAGATACGCAGTATTTT. Amino acid sequence: CATSRVGGGPPDTQYF.

The genes are TRBV18 and TRBJ1-2; D is possibly TRBD1 (5 bases). CDR1 and CDR2 from the germline V gene are KGHSH and LQKENI. The germline V and J ends were trimmed by 3 bases and 3 bases, with 11 bases remaining between them. CDR3 length equals 14 residues. CDR3 bases: TGTGCCAGCTCACCGGGCAGGGTCGACTATGGCTACACCTTC. Residues: CASSPGRVDYGYTF. Filled out from reference TRBV18 and TRBJ1-2, the complete variable domain reads NAGVMQNPRHLVRRRGQEARLRCSPMKGHSHVYWYRQLPEEGLKFMVYLQKENIIDESGMPKERFSAEFPKEGPSILRIQQVVRGDSAAYFCASSPGRVDYGYTFGSGTRLTVV.

This clonotype was seen a few times. The genes are TRBV10-3 and TRBJ2-1, with TRBD1 as a possible D gene (5 bases). CDR3 length equals 15 residues. V gave up 6 bases and J gave up 0 bases, with 12 bases separating them. The germline CDR1 and CDR2 sequences are ENHRY and SYGVKD. The CDR3: CAISPSQGSYNEQFF. DNA for the CDR3: TGTGCCATCAGCCCCAGTCAGGGCTCCTACAATGAGCAGTTCTTC.

The chain recombines TRBV6-5 with TRBJ2-5, with 11 bases identical to TRBD1. Germline V gene lookup returns CDR1 MNHEY and CDR2 SVGAGI. CDR3 length: 15 residues. J lost 2 bases, V lost 6 bases, and 5 bases had no gene match. For the CDR3, the DNA is TGTGCCAGCAGAGTGGACAGGGGGCGACAAGAGACCCAGTACTTC. This gives the protein CASRVDRGRQETQYF.

The chain is built from TRBV6-1 and TRBJ2-1; 9 bases line up with TRBD1. Unmatched junction bases numbered 7, after V lost 6 bases and J lost 7 bases. The germline CDR1 and CDR2 sequences are MNHNS and SASEGT. The CDR3 is made up of 14 amino acids. The CDR3 DNA is TGTGCCAGCAGGGGGGACAGGGTTGAAAATGAGCAGTTCTTC. This sequence encodes CASRGDRVENEQFF.

The V and J genes are TRBV5-1 and TRBJ2-2, with a possible D match to TRBD1 (5 bases). CDR1 and CDR2 (germline): SGHRS, YFSETQ. This CDR3 is built from 16 residues. V was cut by 4 bases and J by 1 base, with 14 bases left in between. The CDR3 DNA reads as TGCGCCAGCAGCGTCACAGGCCAGCAGAACACCGGGGAGCTGTTTTTT. Amino acids: CASSVTGQQNTGELFF.

The genes are TRBV20-1 and TRBJ2-4; 7 bases align to TRBD2. The closer fit of TRBJ2-5 to the DNA end suggests the J call may be wrong. The CDR3 length is 13 residues. Per the germline V gene, CDR1 is DFQATT and CDR2 is SNEGSKA (reference sequence). The DNA for the CDR3 is TGCAGTGCTCCCTGGGGGGGAATTGAGACCCAGTACTTC. Its protein product is CSAPWGGIETQYF.

This clonotype was observed a few times. The rearrangement links TRBV27 to TRBJ2-7, with 10 nucleotides matching TRBD2. Germline V CDR1 and CDR2: MNHEY, SMNVEV (reference sequence). CDR3 length equals 16 residues. Germline trimming cut 4 bases from V and 0 bases from J; bases unmatched to any gene: 6. The CDR3 coding sequence is TGTGCCAGCAGTTCCTGGACTAGCGGATTCTCCTACGAGCAGTACTTC. This gives the protein CASSSWTSGFSYEQYF.

This chain connects TRBV4-3 to TRBJ1-5; TRBD1 might be the D (6 bases). V shed 0 bases and J shed 7 bases, with 10 bases lying between them. In germline, CDR1 is LGHNA, CDR2 YSLEER. CDR3 size: 14 residues. CDR3 residues: CASSQDTGGQPQHF. As DNA, the CDR3 is TGCGCCAGCAGCCAAGATACGGGGGGCCAGCCCCAGCATTTT.

The CDR3 loop reads CASRNTQGSGNTIYF. The CDR3 DNA follows: TGTGCCAGCAGGAACACACAGGGCTCTGGAAACACCATATATTTT. V is TRBV6-1 and J is TRBJ1-3, with D possibly being TRBD1 (6 bases). V lost 6 bases, J lost 0 bases, and 12 bases lay in between. The CDR3 consists of 15 residues. Germline loops: CDR1 MNHNS, CDR2 SASEGT.

The chain links TRBV6-5 to TRBJ2-3; 11 nucleotides match TRBD2. There are 19 residues in the CDR3. Germline V gene data show CDR1 as MNHEY and CDR2 as SVGAGI. J was trimmed by 2 bases and V by 0 bases; bases with no gene match: 10. CDR3 sequence: CASSYSRASGGSHTDTQYF. For the CDR3, the DNA is TGTGCCAGCAGTTACTCTCGGGCTAGCGGGGGGTCCCACACAGATACGCAGTATTTT.

This chain connects TRBV14 to TRBJ1-2; D is undetermined. Germline V gene lookup returns CDR1 SGHDN and CDR2 FVKESK. Trimming stripped 5 bases from V and 3 bases from J, with 7 bases between. The CDR3 contains 12 residues. Here the CDR3 reads CASSDWDYGYTF. The CDR3 coding sequence is TGTGCCAGCAGCGACTGGGACTATGGCTACACCTTC.

The chain carries TRBV20-1 and TRBJ2-3; D call uncertain. This CDR3 has 15 amino acids. V shed 6 bases and J shed 0 bases, with 16 bases lying between them. Germline V lookup: CDR1 DFQATT, CDR2 SNEGSKA (reference sequence). The CDR3 coding sequence is TGCAGTGCACCAAATATTCCCTCCAGCACAGATACGCAGTATTTT. Its protein is CSAPNIPSSTDTQYF.

The V gene is TRBV2, the J gene TRBJ1-2; TRBD1 is a possible D gene (5 bases). Germline-derived CDR1 and CDR2 are SNHLY and FYNNEI. Trimming left V 3 bases short and J 1 base short, with 18 bases between. This CDR3 is 17 amino acids long. CDR3 DNA: TGTGCCAGCAGTGACGGGGGAGGAAGGGACGGTAACTATGGCTACACCTTC. Its protein is CASSDGGGRDGNYGYTF. The whole variable domain, remainder taken from reference TRBV2 and TRBJ1-2, is EPEVTQTPSHQVTQMGQEVILRCVPISNHLYFYWYRQILGQKVEFLVSFYNNEISEKSEIFDDQFSVERPDGSNFTLKIRSTKLEDSAMYFCASSDGGGRDGNYGYTFGSGTRLTVV.

This clonotype was seen a few times. The rearrangement links TRBV6-1 to TRBJ1-2; no definite D call. The CDR3 loop spans 13 amino acids. The germline V gene has CDR1 MNHNS and CDR2 SASEGT. Trimming took 6 bases from V and 1 from J, leaving 9 bases between them. The CDR3 reads CASRELDNYGYTF. The CDR3 bases are TGTGCCAGCAGGGAACTGGATAACTATGGCTACACCTTC.

This clonotype turned up a few times. The rearrangement uses TRBV9 and TRBJ2-5; D tentatively reads TRBD1 or TRBD2 (6 bases each). The CDR3 runs to 16 residues. The V end lost 4 bases, the J end lost 5 bases, and 21 bases lay between the germline ends. CDR1 and CDR2 (germline): SGDLS, YYNGEE. The CDR3 sequence is CASSPRTVRGLETQYF. Here the CDR3 DNA reads TGTGCCAGCAGCCCCCGGACTGTCCGGGGGCTGGAGACCCAGTACTTC.

Notes on this clonotype: Relative to the germline gene, one junction end is altered; a read error may explain this. V and J are TRBV13 and TRBJ2-3; the match to TRBD2 covers 13 bases. Germline CDR1 and CDR2: PRHDT and FYEKMQ (reference sequence). CDR3 length equals 17 residues. CDR3 in DNA: TGTGTCAGCAGCAACCCGACTAGCGGGGGGCGCACAGATACGCAGTATTTT. This sequence encodes CVSSNPTSGGRTDTQYF. The whole variable domain, filled in from reference TRBV13 and TRBJ2-3, reads AAGVIQSPRHLIKEKRETATLKCYPIPRHDTVYWYQQGPGQDPQFLISFYEKMQSDKGSIPDRFSAQQFSDYHSELNMSSLELGDSALYFCVSSNPTSGGRTDTQYFGPGTRLTVL.

V and J are TRBV11-2 and TRBJ2-3; D is perhaps TRBD2 (5 bases). The CDR3 totals 13 residues. CDR1 SGHAT and CDR2 FQNNGV come from the germline V gene. Deletions cut 2 bases from V and 14 bases from J, with 17 bases between. The CDR3 reads CASSLRRTAPPYF. The DNA for the CDR3 is TGTGCCAGCAGCTTACGTCGGACTGCCCCTCCGTATTTT.

This clonotype appeared a few times. V is TRBV7-2 and J is TRBJ2-7; TRBD1 aligns across 10 bases. Germline V gene lookup returns CDR1 SGHTA and CDR2 FQGNSA. V was pared by 3 bases and J by 8 bases, with 10 bases of the junction left unmatched. The CDR3 covers 15 residues. The DNA of the CDR3 is TGTGCCAGCAGCTTGGGGGGGACAGGGGCCTTGAAGCAGTACTTC. Its translation is CASSLGGTGALKQYF.

The chain combines TRBV20-1 with TRBJ2-1, with 9 bases fitting TRBD2. V shed 3 bases, J shed 4 bases, and the junction held 13 bases outside the gene matches. The CDR3 has 17 amino acids. The germline V gene has CDR1 DFQATT and CDR2 SNEGSKA (reference sequence). The CDR3 DNA reads TGCAGTGCTAGCCCCCCGGGACTAGCAACTACGTACAATGAGCAGTTCTTC. Its protein is CSASPPGLATTYNEQFF.

Written as DNA, the CDR3 is TGTGCCAGCAGCTTAAGTGGAATAGGACAAGAGACCCAGTACTTC. Amino acid sequence: CASSLSGIGQETQYF. The chain couples TRBV7-3 to TRBJ2-5; D unclear. CDR3 length equals 15 residues. With 1 base removed from V and 2 bases from J, the gap between germline ends came to 11 bases. CDR1 and CDR2 from the germline V gene are SGHTA and FQGTGA.